The 23 T cell receptor beta chains listed next were all sequenced from one sample in a study of CD8 T cells in ankylosing spondylitis. TCRdb reprocessed the 5' RACE reads via MiXCR and lists one record per CDR3 protein. The data show about 500,000 distinct CDR3 sequences, roughly 5.3% seen once. Regarding the study as a whole: Made up of 7 to 9 highly homologous variants, a TCR beta motif appeared characteristic of ankylosing spondylitis blood.

Their antigens remain unidentified. The sequencing sample was made of blood, either unsorted or a sorted T cell fraction (not recorded which). The receptors shown here come from a male donor with ankylosing spondylitis.

In this sample, this clonotype turned up many times. This chain uses TRBV25-1 with TRBJ2-5; D ambiguous. This CDR3 is built from 9 residues. Germline CDR1 reads MGHDK; CDR2 reads SYGVNS. The ends were cut back, 9 bases at V and 5 bases at J, with 4 bases in the middle. CDR3 DNA: TGTGCCAGTGGGGAGACCCAGTACTTC. Residues: CASGETQYF.

V is TRBV11-2 and J is TRBJ2-7; D unclear. Germline CDR1 and CDR2: SGHAT and FQNNGV. Trimming removed 2 bases from V and 7 bases from J, with 15 bases in between. The CDR3 is 14 residues long. This chain's CDR3 is CASSLSPTSREQYF. The DNA for the CDR3 is TGTGCCAGCAGCTTAAGCCCCACCTCCAGGGAGCAGTACTTC.

This clonotype has ten or more counts. The rearrangement links TRBV5-1 to TRBJ1-3; 7 bases align to TRBD1. Germline values: CDR1 SGHRS, CDR2 YFSETQ. CDR3 length equals 16 residues. V lost 3 bases and J lost 2; bases outside the gene matches: 8. The DNA for the CDR3 is TGCGCCAGCAGCTGGGAGGGGGCGACGACTGGAAACACCATATATTTT. It codes for CASSWEGATTGNTIYF.

The rearrangement joins TRBV7-9 to TRBJ2-1, with D unclear. Germline CDR1 is SEHNR and CDR2 is FQNEAQ (reference sequence). CDR3 length: 11 residues. Trimming took 1 base from V and 15 from J, leaving 10 bases between them. The CDR3 loop is CASSLEVYLFF. Here the CDR3 DNA reads TGTGCCAGCAGCTTAGAAGTTTATCTGTTCTTC.

This clonotype was counted a few times. The chain is built from TRBV20-1 and TRBJ2-1, with 12 nucleotides matching TRBD2. V was clipped by 3 bases and J by 1 base; unmatched bases: 7. The CDR3 runs 17 residues. Germline values: CDR1 DFQATT, CDR2 SNEGSKA (reference sequence). CDR3: CSASPLAGGRSYNEQFF. In nucleotides, the CDR3 is TGCAGTGCTAGTCCTCTAGCGGGAGGGCGGTCCTACAATGAGCAGTTCTTC.

This clonotype was recorded a few times. The chain carries TRBV7-9 and TRBJ2-5; 11 bases are a match to TRBD2. Trimming at V came to 0 bases and at J to 9 bases, leaving 12 bases not matched to a gene. Germline V gene data show CDR1 as SEHNR and CDR2 as FQNEAQ (reference sequence). This CDR3 is 17 amino acids long. The CDR3 protein is CASSLAFASGRPAAQYF. DNA for the CDR3: TGTGCCAGCAGCTTAGCTTTTGCTAGCGGGAGGCCCGCGGCCCAGTACTTC.

There are many counts of this clonotype. The rearrangement joins TRBV10-3 to TRBJ2-7; a weak D match, TRBD1 (6 bases). This CDR3 has 14 amino acids. Trimming pared 0 bases from V and 4 bases from J, leaving 10 bases between. Germline values: CDR1 ENHRY, CDR2 SYGVKD. The CDR3, as DNA: TGTGCCATCAGTGAGTCGTACAGGGAATACGAGCAGTACTTC. Its translation is CAISESYREYEQYF.

This clonotype was seen at least ten times. V is TRBV7-2 and J is TRBJ1-2; weak D call: TRBD1 (6 bases). Germline V gene lookup returns CDR1 SGHTA and CDR2 FQGNSA. V lost 1 base to trimming and J lost 4 bases, with 10 bases between them. This CDR3 has 14 residues. DNA of the CDR3: TGTGCCAGCAGCTTAGGAGGGGGGGTCTATGGCTACACCTTC. Residues: CASSLGGGVYGYTF.

In this sample, this clonotype turned up many times. This chain connects TRBV7-2 to TRBJ1-2, with 7 bases fitting TRBD1. The V gene's germline CDR1 is SGHTA and CDR2 FQGNSA. With V trimmed by 5 bases and J by 7 bases, 10 bases remained unmatched. The CDR3 totals 14 residues. The CDR3, as DNA: TGTGCCAGCAGCAGACTAGGGGGCGCCCGTGGCTACACCTTC. Translation: CASSRLGGARGYTF.

With regard to this clonotype: This could be a read error, since a much larger clone is one nucleotide away. CDR3 nucleotide sequence: TGCAGTTCTAGAGGGAGACTAGTACAGGATGAGCAGTTCTTC. It specifies CSSRGRLVQDEQFF. The chain has TRBV20-1 and TRBJ2-1, with a tentative D call TRBD2 (6 bases). This CDR3 has 14 residues. The V gene's germline CDR1 is DFQATT and CDR2 SNEGSKA (reference sequence).

This clonotype was observed at least ten times. The chain joins TRBV20-1 to TRBJ1-1; D not resolved. The CDR3 sequence is 16 residues long. The germline V and J ends were trimmed by 6 bases and 0 bases, with 20 bases remaining between them. Germline V lookup: CDR1 DFQATT, CDR2 SNEGSKA (reference sequence). The CDR3 DNA follows: TGCAGTGCCACACTCGTTGCCGAATACATGAACACTGAAGCTTTCTTT. This codes for CSATLVAEYMNTEAFF.

Ten or more counts support this clonotype. The genes are TRBV28 and TRBJ2-4; D is possibly TRBD1 (6 bases). CDR1 and CDR2 from the germline V gene are MDHEN and SYDVKM. CDR3 length: 16 residues. V lost 6 bases and J 2 bases, leaving 17 bases between the germline ends. The CDR3 nucleotides are TGTGCCAGCAGACCTTCAGGGGAAACAACCAAAAACATTCAGTACTTC. It encodes CASRPSGETTKNIQYF.

This clonotype has ten or more counts. The chain joins TRBV6-1 to TRBJ1-5; perhaps TRBD1 as D (6 bases). In germline, CDR1 is MNHNS, CDR2 SASEGT. Trimming left V 8 bases short and J 7 bases short, with 18 bases between. The CDR3 has 14 residues. CDR3 sequence reads: CASLRAGARQPQHF. Written as DNA, the CDR3 is TGTGCCAGCCTCCGAGCAGGGGCGAGGCAGCCCCAGCATTTT.

There are many counts of this clonotype. The chain recombines TRBV20-1 with TRBJ1-1; D is undetermined. CDR3 length: 14 amino acids. Germline CDR1 reads DFQATT; CDR2 reads SNEGSKA (reference sequence). V was cut by 6 bases and J by 1 base, with 15 bases left in between. The CDR3 spells CSAPLIPANTEAFF. CDR3 in DNA: TGCAGTGCCCCTCTTATCCCGGCGAACACTGAAGCTTTCTTT.

This clonotype showed up many times. V and J are TRBV7-2 and TRBJ2-7, with 8 nucleotides matching TRBD1. The junction had 7 bases not matched to a gene; V was cut back by 4 bases and J by 2 bases. The CDR3 contains 15 residues. In germline, CDR1 is SGHTA, CDR2 FQGNSA. In DNA form, the CDR3 reads TGTGCCAGCAGCTGGGGGGCGGACAGGGCCTACGAGCAGTACTTC. Protein sequence: CASSWGADRAYEQYF.

This clonotype was counted only a few times. J is TRBJ1-2 and V is TRBV5-1; D not resolved. Germline assignment: CDR1 SGHRS and CDR2 YFSETQ. V lost 0 bases to trimming and J lost 4 bases, with 10 bases between them. The CDR3 is made up of 14 amino acids. Here the CDR3 reads CASSLEGSSYGYTF. DNA of the CDR3: TGCGCCAGCAGCTTGGAGGGCTCTAGCTATGGCTACACCTTC.

This clonotype occurred many times. The chain links TRBV7-9 to TRBJ2-1; unclear D gene. The CDR3 runs 14 residues. Trimming pared 1 base from V and 4 bases from J, leaving 8 bases between. In germline, CDR1 is SEHNR, CDR2 FQNEAQ (reference sequence). CDR3 residues: CASSLGVQYNEQFF. The CDR3 DNA reads as TGTGCCAGCAGCTTAGGCGTCCAGTACAATGAGCAGTTCTTC.

The chain has TRBV6-1 and TRBJ2-2; D not certain. The CDR3 totals 14 residues. Germline CDR1 MNHNS, CDR2 SASEGT. The V and J ends lost 2 bases and 3 bases respectively, with 7 bases between them. The CDR3 loop is CASSEYLHTGELFF. For the CDR3, the DNA is TGTGCCAGCAGTGAATACTTACACACCGGGGAGCTGTTTTTT.

This clonotype was picked up a small number of times. V and J are TRBV20-1 and TRBJ2-1, with 14 bases identical to TRBD2. The germline V gene encodes CDR1 DFQATT and CDR2 SNEGSKA (reference sequence). J was trimmed by 2 bases and V by 5 bases; bases with no gene match: 2. CDR3 length: 15 residues. The CDR3 DNA follows: TGCAGTGCTGTGACTAGCGGGGGGGCCTACAATGAGCAGTTCTTC. It yields the protein CSAVTSGGAYNEQFF.

This clonotype has a count of ten or more. The genes are TRBV20-1 and TRBJ2-1; 7 nucleotides agree with TRBD2. There are 13 residues in the CDR3. V shed 0 bases, J shed 9 bases, and the junction held 5 bases outside the gene matches. CDR1 DFQATT and CDR2 SNEGSKA come from the germline V gene (reference sequence). Written as DNA, the CDR3 is TGCAGTGCTAGAGAGCCTGGGGAGGGTGAGCAGTTCTTC. This encodes CSAREPGEGEQFF.

This clonotype came up many times. V and J are TRBV12-3 or TRBV12-4 and TRBJ2-1; a weak D match, TRBD2 (5 bases). V lost 3 bases and J 4 bases, leaving 10 bases between the germline ends. CDR3 size: 14 residues. The DNA for the CDR3 is TGTGCCAGCAGTTTCACGGACTTATACAATGAGCAGTTCTTC. Residues: CASSFTDLYNEQFF.

This clonotype was observed at least ten times. The J gene is TRBJ1-5, the V gene TRBV27; 7 bases match TRBD1. CDR3 length equals 14 residues. Germline V gene sequence: CDR1 MNHEY, CDR2 SMNVEV (reference sequence). V was pared by 5 bases and J by 4 bases, with 5 bases of the junction left unmatched. The CDR3 reads CASSPLQGNQPQHF. The CDR3 nucleotides read TGTGCCAGCAGTCCCCTACAGGGGAATCAGCCCCAGCATTTT.

This clonotype was detected ten times or more. This chain uses TRBV10-3 with TRBJ1-5, with TRBD1 identical over 9 bases. The CDR3 consists of 17 residues. V lost 2 bases, J lost 5 bases, and 10 bases stayed unmatched. CDR1 is ENHRY and CDR2 is SYGVKD in the germline V gene. The chain's CDR3 is CAISEVPGTGIDQPQHF. The CDR3 DNA sequence: TGTGCCATCAGTGAGGTACCCGGGACAGGGATAGATCAGCCCCAGCATTTT.